Listed below are T cell receptor beta chains from one sample, sequenced in a study of blood T cells in healthy people across ages. TCRdb processed the 5' RACE reads anew with MiXCR; each CDR3 protein has one entry. The sample holds some 760,000 distinct CDR3 sequences, approximately 25% seen once. The sample was also reused in another study, on T cells of mothers and their children.

Specimen: blood. All receptors come from a boy between 10 and 17 years old in good health. Both conserved end residues are part of each CDR3. The D gene is left open where the match is weak. The listing skips clone size in some rows; elsewhere it reads once, few, many or a size class.

TRBV7-9,TRBJ1-3,NA,NA,TGTGCCAGCAGCTTAGTGGGATTCGCGGGAAACACCATATATTTT,CASSLVGFAGNTIYF
TRBV9,TRBJ1-4,few,NA,TGTGCCAGCGGAAGCGGGGGTAATGAAAAACTGTTTTTT,CASGSGGNEKLFF
TRBV4-3,TRBJ1-2,NA,TRBD1,TGCGCCAGCAGCCCGGGGACAGGGACGGGCGGCTACACCTTC,CASSPGTGTGGYTF
TRBV7-9,TRBJ1-2,NA,NA,TGTGCCAGCAGCTTAAATACGGGGCTGGGTGGCTACACCTTC,CASSLNTGLGGYTF
TRBV6-2/TRBV6-3,TRBJ1-5,few,NA,TGTGCCAGCAGTTACGTCGATCAGCCCCAGCATTTT,CASSYVDQPQHF
TRBV20-1,TRBJ2-5,NA,NA,TGCAGTGCTAGATTCGCGGGACAAGAGACCCAGTACTTC,CSARFAGQETQYF
TRBV28,TRBJ1-1,NA,NA,TGTGCCAGCAGTTTTTTCTCGCAACAGCATGAAGCTTTCTTT,CASSFFSQQHEAFF
TRBV2,TRBJ2-3,few,TRBD1,TGTGCCAGCGGGACAGGGGTATCAGATACGCAGTATTTT,CASGTGVSDTQYF
TRBV7-9,TRBJ2-2,NA,NA,TGTGCCAGCAGCTTAGTAGACGGGGCGAACACCGGGGAGCTGTTTTTT,CASSLVDGANTGELFF
TRBV6-1,TRBJ2-7,NA,NA,TGTGCCAGCAGTGAAGCCGGAGGGGGTGGCGAGCAGTACTTC,CASSEAGGGGEQYF
TRBV5-1,TRBJ1-2,NA,NA,TGCGCCAGCAGCTTGTCGGACCCGCCGGGGGATGGCTACACCTTC,CASSLSDPPGDGYTF
TRBV24-1,TRBJ2-7,NA,NA,TGTGCCACCAGTGATCGACATGATAGCTCCTACGAGCAGTACTTC,CATSDRHDSSYEQYF
TRBV6-6,TRBJ2-7,NA,NA,TGTGCCAGCAGTTACTCGCCTGGGGGCCAATCCTACGAGCAGTACTTC,CASSYSPGGQSYEQYF
TRBV28,TRBJ2-3,few,TRBD1,TGTGCCAGCAGAAACAGGGGGCAAGCAGATACGCAGTATTTT,CASRNRGQADTQYF
TRBV9,TRBJ1-2,few,NA,TGTGCCAGCAGCGTCGACCCCAACCTGGGGGGCTATGGCTACACCTTC,CASSVDPNLGGYGYTF
TRBV7-9,TRBJ2-7,NA,TRBD2,TGTGCCAGCAGCTTATACTGGACTAGCGGATCCTACGAGCAGTACTTC,CASSLYWTSGSYEQYF
TRBV11-2,TRBJ1-1,few,NA,TGTGCCAGCAGCTTAGCCTCTTTCGAAGCTTTCTTT,CASSLASFEAFF
TRBV9,TRBJ1-4,NA,NA,TGTGCCAGCAGCGTAGGCCCAGGCCAAAATGAAAAACTGTTTTTT,CASSVGPGQNEKLFF
TRBV28,TRBJ2-1,NA,NA,TGTGCCAGCAGTTCCCGACGACTAGATTCATACAATGAGCAGTTCTTC,CASSSRRLDSYNEQFF